Listed here are 20 T cell receptor beta chains from one sample, sequenced in a study of T-cell memory formation after mild COVID-19. In TCRdb, the 5' RACE reads were re-called with MiXCR into one record per CDR3 protein. The profile covers 250,000 to 350,000 distinct CDR3 sequences, with 15% to 20% appearing a single time and over 20% taken by the ten largest. Material for sequencing was PBMCs or a T cell subset sorted from them (not recorded which). The receptors were sampled from a man aged 18 to 35 who had mild COVID-19 (a few samples of this study predate the infection). Cell type and time point are not known.

A few counts support this clonotype. This chain connects TRBV7-9 to TRBJ2-5; possible D gene TRBD2, 7 bases. The germline gives CDR1 SEHNR, CDR2 FQNEAQ (reference sequence). V gave up 1 base and J gave up 1 base, with 16 bases separating them. The CDR3 has 17 residues. The CDR3 spells CASSLGGGSPIQETQYF. In nucleotides, the CDR3 is TGTGCCAGCAGCTTAGGGGGGGGCAGCCCGATCCAAGAGACCCAGTACTTC.

This clonotype was observed a single time. The chain recombines TRBV19 with TRBJ2-6, with no clear D. V lost 7 bases and J 0 bases, leaving 7 bases between the germline ends. CDR1 is LNHDA, CDR2 SQIVND, per germline (reference sequence). CDR3 length: 14 residues. CDR3: CASTRFSGANVLTF. The CDR3 DNA is TGTGCCAGTACTAGATTCTCTGGGGCCAACGTCCTGACTTTC. Full variable domain (rest looked up from reference TRBV19 and TRBJ2-6): DGGITQSPKYLFRKEGQNVTLSCEQNLNHDAMYWYRQDPGQGLRLIYYSQIVNDFQKGDIAEGYSVSREKKESFPLTVTSAQKNPTAFYLCASTRFSGANVLTFGAGSRLTVL.

The gene calls are TRBV5-1 and TRBJ2-3, with no clear D. CDR3 length: 15 amino acids. Germline V gene data show CDR1 as SGHRS and CDR2 as YFSETQ. Between the trimmed V and J ends, which lost 1 base and 4 bases, there was a span of 13 bases. The CDR3 spells CASSLWAVAADTQYF. CDR3 nucleotides: TGCGCCAGCAGCTTGTGGGCCGTAGCAGCAGATACGCAGTATTTT. Complete variable domain (other parts from reference TRBV5-1 and TRBJ2-3): KAGVTQTPRYLIKTRGQQVTLSCSPISGHRSVSWYQQTPGQGLQFLFEYFSETQRNKGNFPGRFSGRQFSNSRSEMNVSTLELGDSALYLCASSLWAVAADTQYFGPGTRLTVL.

V gene TRBV18 combines with J gene TRBJ2-7, with D maybe TRBD2 (6 bases). The CDR3 has 14 amino acids. Per germline, CDR1 KGHSH and CDR2 LQKENI. The V end lost 3 bases, the J end lost 2 bases, and 11 bases lay between the germline ends. The CDR3 region is CASSPPGGTYEQYV. As DNA, the CDR3 is TGTGCCAGCTCACCCCCCGGGGGTACCTACGAGCAGTACGTC.

This chain joins TRBV5-1 and TRBJ2-5, with TRBD1 matching 7 bases. The CDR3 extends over 15 amino acids. The V and J ends lost 4 bases and 2 bases, in that order; junction bases with no gene match: 8. Germline V gene data show CDR1 as SGHRS and CDR2 as YFSETQ. The CDR3: CASSRWTGRQETQYF. CDR3 DNA sequence: TGCGCCAGCAGCCGCTGGACAGGCCGACAAGAGACCCAGTACTTC. The variable domain in full, completed from reference TRBV5-1 and TRBJ2-5, reads KAGVTQTPRYLIKTRGQQVTLSCSPISGHRSVSWYQQTPGQGLQFLFEYFSETQRNKGNFPGRFSGRQFSNSRSEMNVSTLELGDSALYLCASSRWTGRQETQYFGPGTRLLVL.

The sample holds a few counts of this clonotype. V and J are TRBV12-3 or TRBV12-4 and TRBJ1-4, with TRBD1 identical over 7 bases. The CDR3 extends over 14 amino acids. Germline trimming cut 5 bases from V and 6 bases from J; bases unmatched to any gene: 6. In nucleotides, the CDR3 is TGTGCCAGCAGTGGACAGGTTCGGGATGAAAAACTGTTTTTT. Protein product: CASSGQVRDEKLFF.

The rearrangement joins TRBV18 to TRBJ1-4; D perhaps matches TRBD1 (5 bases). Germline assignment: CDR1 KGHSH and CDR2 LQKENI. CDR3 size: 14 residues. V was shortened by 2 bases and J by 5 bases, with 9 bases between the two germline ends. The CDR3 loop is CASSPSGANEKLFF. CDR3 sequence (DNA): TGTGCCAGCTCACCAAGCGGGGCGAATGAAAAACTGTTTTTT.

This clonotype appeared many times. The chain couples TRBV5-5 to TRBJ2-1; 7 nucleotides align to TRBD1. J was trimmed by 6 bases and V by 4 bases; bases with no gene match: 19. Germline V gives CDR1 SGHKS, CDR2 YYEKEE (reference sequence). This CDR3 region has 18 residues. For the CDR3, the DNA is TGTGCCAGCAGCCCTATATTTGATGCGACAGGGAATGTCAATGAGCAGTTCTTC. Protein sequence: CASSPIFDATGNVNEQFF.

CDR3 bases: TGCGCCAGCAGCCAAGAGTTGGGGAACACTGAAGCTTTCTTT. Translated: CASSQELGNTEAFF. The rearrangement joins TRBV4-3 to TRBJ1-1; no clear D gene. Germline assignment: CDR1 LGHNA and CDR2 YSLEER. CDR3 length: 14 residues. With 0 bases removed from V and 1 base from J, the gap between germline ends came to 6 bases.

The chain couples TRBV6-2 or TRBV6-3 to TRBJ1-5, with 7 bases lining up with TRBD1. Looked up from germline, CDR1 is MNHEY and CDR2 is SVGEGT. V was clipped by 6 bases and J by 9 bases; unmatched bases: 20. CDR3 length equals 17 residues. The DNA for the CDR3 is TGTGCCAGCAGCTCGGGACAGCTTGCGGGAGGGGTGCGGCCCCAGCATTTT. Its translation: CASSSGQLAGGVRPQHF.

This clonotype was counted between two and nine times. This chain links TRBV6-2 or TRBV6-3 with TRBJ2-7, with 9 bases matching TRBD1. CDR1 is MNHEY, CDR2 SVGEGT, per germline. CDR3 length: 14 amino acids. The V and J ends lost 4 bases and 1 base, in that order; junction bases with no gene match: 2. CDR3 sequence (DNA): TGTGCCAGCAGTTTCGACAGGGGGTCCTACGAGCAGTACTTC. This translates into CASSFDRGSYEQYF.

The chain is built from TRBV7-8 and TRBJ1-5; weak D call: TRBD1 (5 bases). The CDR3 consists of 13 residues. The germline V and J ends were trimmed by 5 bases and 5 bases, with 10 bases remaining between them. The germline V gene encodes CDR1 SGHVS and CDR2 FQNEAQ. CDR3: CASSLDIDQPQHF. The CDR3 DNA is TGTGCCAGCAGCCTGGACATCGATCAGCCCCAGCATTTT. The variable domain in full, completed from reference TRBV7-8 and TRBJ1-5, reads GAGVSQSPRYKVAKRGQDVALRCDPISGHVSLFWYQQALGQGPEFLTYFQNEAQLDKSGLPSDRFFAERPEGSVSTLKIQRTQQEDSAVYLCASSLDIDQPQHFGDGTRLSIL.

This clonotype was seen a few times. The genes are TRBV9 and TRBJ2-6; D gene ambiguous. The CDR3 is 15 residues long. V dropped 4 bases and J dropped 4 bases, with 12 bases sitting between them. Germline loops: CDR1 SGDLS, CDR2 YYNGEE. CDR3 in DNA: TGTGCCAGCAGCCCTACCACGGCCGGGGCCAACGTCCTGACTTTC. Translated, it gives CASSPTTAGANVLTF.

This clonotype was picked up many times. This chain uses TRBV7-6 with TRBJ2-3, with 8 bases matching TRBD2. CDR3 size: 15 residues. The V and J ends lost 5 bases and 4 bases, in that order; junction bases with no gene match: 8. CDR1 and CDR2 (germline): SGHVS, FNYEAQ. CDR3 coding DNA: TGTGCCAGCAGCCGGACTAGCAGTCAACCAGATACGCAGTATTTT. Amino acid sequence: CASSRTSSQPDTQYF. Based on the CDR3 plus reference TRBV7-6 and TRBJ2-3, the full variable domain is GAGVSQSPRYKVTKRGQDVALRCDPISGHVSLYWYRQALGQGPEFLTYFNYEAQQDKSGLPNDRFSAERPEGSISTLTIQRTEQRDSAMYRCASSRTSSQPDTQYFGPGTRLTVL.

This sequence joins TRBV6-5 and TRBJ1-1; 7 bases are shared with TRBD1. Germline CDR1 reads MNHEY; CDR2 reads SVGAGI. Trimming removed 8 bases from V and 3 bases from J; junction bases left unmatched: 9. This CDR3 spans 14 amino acids. CDR3: CASHQQGRDTEAFF. CDR3 DNA: TGTGCCAGCCATCAACAGGGGCGAGACACTGAAGCTTTCTTT.

The rearrangement uses TRBV5-1 and TRBJ2-7; possible D gene TRBD1, 6 bases. There are 15 residues in the CDR3. V lost 0 bases and J 2 bases, leaving 12 bases between the germline ends. Germline V gene data show CDR1 as SGHRS and CDR2 as YFSETQ. This CDR3 is CASSLAFGQTYEQYV. CDR3 in DNA: TGCGCCAGCAGCTTGGCCTTCGGACAGACCTACGAGCAGTACGTC.

The chain links TRBV9 to TRBJ2-3; weak D call: TRBD2 (7 bases). V was pared by 8 bases and J by 0 bases, with 19 bases between. The CDR3 loop spans 16 amino acids. Germline assignment: CDR1 SGDLS and CDR2 YYNGEE. In DNA form, the CDR3 reads TGTGCCAGTACTCCAAGGGGGGGGGATAGCACAGATACGCAGTATTTT. Translated, it gives CASTPRGGDSTDTQYF.

This clonotype was seen a few times. The chain links TRBV4-2 to TRBJ1-2; TRBD1 matches at 7 bases. The V gene end was trimmed by 0 bases and the J gene end by 8 bases; junction bases not matched to a gene: 9. This CDR3 is 15 amino acids long. Germline assignment: CDR1 LGHNA and CDR2 YNFKEQ. The CDR3 sequence: CASSQESTGEVGYTF. The DNA of the CDR3 is TGTGCCAGCAGCCAAGAAAGTACAGGGGAAGTAGGCTACACCTTC.

The chain joins TRBV7-2 to TRBJ2-2; D gene ambiguous. CDR3 size: 14 residues. Trimming shortened V by 2 bases and J by 5 bases, and 9 bases separated the two germline ends. CDR1 is SGHTA, CDR2 FQGNSA, per germline. The CDR3 region has the DNA TGTGCCAGCAGCTTACGGGTACTTACCGGGGAGCTGTTTTTT. It is translated as CASSLRVLTGELFF.

The V and J genes are TRBV27 and TRBJ2-5; perhaps TRBD1 as D (6 bases). CDR1 is MNHEY, CDR2 SMNVEV, per germline (reference sequence). Deletions cut 5 bases from V and 2 bases from J, with 12 bases between. This CDR3 is built from 14 residues. CDR3 coding DNA: TGTGCCAGCAGTCCCATGAGGGGGCAAGAGACCCAGTACTTC. It is translated as CASSPMRGQETQYF.